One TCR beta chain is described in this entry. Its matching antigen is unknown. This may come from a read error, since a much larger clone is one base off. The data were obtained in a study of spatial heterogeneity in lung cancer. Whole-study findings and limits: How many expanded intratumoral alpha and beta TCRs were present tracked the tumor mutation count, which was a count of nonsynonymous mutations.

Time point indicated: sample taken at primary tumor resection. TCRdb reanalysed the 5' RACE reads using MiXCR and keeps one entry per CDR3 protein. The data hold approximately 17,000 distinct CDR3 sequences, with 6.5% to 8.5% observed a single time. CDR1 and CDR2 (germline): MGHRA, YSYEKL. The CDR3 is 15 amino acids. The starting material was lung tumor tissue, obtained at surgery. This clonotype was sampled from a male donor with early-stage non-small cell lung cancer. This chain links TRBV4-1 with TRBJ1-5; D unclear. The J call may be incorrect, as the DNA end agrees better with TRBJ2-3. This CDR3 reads CASSQEAYSNQPQYF. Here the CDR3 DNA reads TGCGCCAGCAGCCAAGAGGCATATAGCAATCAGCCCCAGTATTTT.